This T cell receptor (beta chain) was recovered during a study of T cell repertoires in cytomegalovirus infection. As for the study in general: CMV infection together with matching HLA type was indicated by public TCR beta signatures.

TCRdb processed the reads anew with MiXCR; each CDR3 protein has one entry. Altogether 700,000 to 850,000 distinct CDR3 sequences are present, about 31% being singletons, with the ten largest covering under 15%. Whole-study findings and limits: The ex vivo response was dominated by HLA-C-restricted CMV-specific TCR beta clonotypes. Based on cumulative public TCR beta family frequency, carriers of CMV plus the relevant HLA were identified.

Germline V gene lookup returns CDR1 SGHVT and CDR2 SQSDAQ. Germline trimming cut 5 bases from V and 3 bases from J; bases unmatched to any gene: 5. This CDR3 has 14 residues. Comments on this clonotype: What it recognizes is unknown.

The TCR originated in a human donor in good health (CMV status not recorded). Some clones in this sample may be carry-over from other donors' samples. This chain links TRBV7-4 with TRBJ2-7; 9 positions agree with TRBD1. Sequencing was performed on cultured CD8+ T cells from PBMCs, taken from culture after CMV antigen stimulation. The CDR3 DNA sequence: TGTGCCAGCAGCCTACAGGGGGCTCTCTACGAGCAGTACTTC. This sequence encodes CASSLQGALYEQYF.